This T cell receptor beta chain derives from a study of T cell repertoires in cytomegalovirus infection. Study background: Carrying CMV and the relevant HLA type showed in public TCR beta signatures. The study's findings and limits: HLA-C-restricted CMV clonotypes gave the most frequent clonotype in two of eight donors. Carriage of CMV together with the relevant HLA was identifiable through cumulative public TCR beta family frequency.

Germline V gives CDR1 LGHDT, CDR2 YNNKEL (reference sequence). V lost 2 bases, J lost 3 bases, and 11 bases lay in between. The CDR3 loop spans 14 amino acids. Using its own MiXCR run on the reads, TCRdb lists one record per CDR3 protein. The table shows 150,000 to 200,000 distinct CDR3 sequences, with 28% occurring only once. This clonotype was seen at least ten times. Its antigen is still unknown. The sequence was collected from a human donor in good health (CMV status not recorded). Some clones in this sample may be carry-over from other donors' samples. The genes are TRBV3-1 and TRBJ2-7; D may be TRBD1 (5 bases). The sequenced sample consisted of PBMCs. The chain's CDR3 is CASSQTEQDYEQYF. The CDR3 nucleotides are TGTGCCAGCAGCCAAACCGAACAGGACTACGAGCAGTACTTC.